A single sample is the source of the 28 T cell receptor beta chains below, sequenced in a study of T cell changes during pregnancy in multiple sclerosis. Generated by immunoSEQ multiplex PCR, the TCRdb table keeps only in-frame clones and is missing some. The sample carries about 36,000 clones, over 75% recorded once. The source was CD8+ T cells from peripheral blood mononuclear cells, collected in the third trimester of pregnancy. These receptors came from a female donor with multiple sclerosis, enrolled in a pregnancy study.

In nucleotides, the CDR3 is TGTGCCAGCAGCTTAGGGGGCAGCCCCACCAATGACTATGGCTACACCTTC. This encodes CASSLGGSPTNDYGYTF. The chain links TRBV7-8 to TRBJ1-2; possible D gene TRBD1, 5 bases. The germline V gene has CDR1 SGHVS and CDR2 FQNEAQ. V was shortened by 1 base and J by 3 bases, with 18 bases between the two germline ends. This CDR3 region has 17 residues.

In its sample, this clone was seen once. The chain is built from TRBV16 and TRBJ2-7; possibly TRBD1 for D (5 bases). The CDR3 contains 14 residues. Germline loops: CDR1 KGHSY, CDR2 FQNENV. V dropped 0 bases and J dropped 3 bases, with 9 bases sitting between them. In DNA form, the CDR3 reads TGTGCCAGCAGCCAATCGGGGCCAGACTACGAGCAGTACTTC. Its translation is CASSQSGPDYEQYF.

This sequence joins TRBV11-2 and TRBJ2-7; 8 bases agree with TRBD1. The CDR3 loop spans 15 amino acids. Germline values: CDR1 SGHAT, CDR2 FQNNGV. V was clipped by 1 base and J by 2 bases; unmatched bases: 4. The CDR3 loop is CASSLAGTGTYEQYF. For the CDR3, the DNA is TGTGCCAGCAGCTTAGCCGGGACAGGCACCTACGAGCAGTACTTC.

The gene calls are TRBV7-9 and TRBJ1-5, with no clear D. The CDR3 consists of 15 residues. The V end was cut by 2 bases, the J end by 8 bases, with 16 bases between. The germline CDR1 and CDR2 sequences are SEHNR and FQNEAQ (reference sequence). Here the CDR3 DNA reads TGTGCCAGCAGCTTATCATCTTCGCCGAGTGAGCCCCAGCATTTT. Translating it yields CASSLSSSPSEPQHF. The full variable domain, in which reference TRBV7-9 and TRBJ1-5 provide the parts outside the CDR3, is DTGVSQNPRHKITKRGQNVTFRCDPISEHNRLYWYRQTLGQGPEFLTYFQNEAQLEKSRLLSDRFSAERPKGSFSTLEIQRTEQGDSAMYLCASSLSSSPSEPQHFGDGTRLSIL.

In its sample, this clone was seen a few times. This chain joins TRBV7-2 and TRBJ1-5, with 9 nucleotides matching TRBD1. This CDR3 is 15 amino acids long. The junction had 4 bases not matched to a gene; V was cut back by 1 base and J by 6 bases. Germline-derived CDR1 and CDR2 are SGHTA and FQGNSA. The CDR3 sequence is CASSLDRGLGQPQHF. As DNA, the CDR3 is TGTGCCAGCAGCTTAGACAGGGGGCTGGGTCAGCCCCAGCATTTT.

The chain combines TRBV4-3 with TRBJ1-2; a weak D match, TRBD1 (6 bases). The CDR3 sequence is 15 residues long. Germline lookup yields CDR1 LGHNA and CDR2 YSLEER. The ends were cut back, 0 bases at V and 8 bases at J, with 16 bases in the middle. The CDR3 loop reads CASSQDIGGRGGYTF. CDR3 bases: TGCGCCAGCAGCCAAGATATCGGGGGGCGGGGAGGCTACACCTTC.

This clone was counted between two and nine times. The rearrangement uses TRBV27 and TRBJ1-1; D is possibly TRBD1 (5 bases). Germline CDR1 is MNHEY and CDR2 is SMNVEV (reference sequence). The CDR3 length is 14 residues. Trimming took 4 bases from V and 2 from J, leaving 11 bases between them. The CDR3 DNA reads TGTGCCAGCAGTTCCACCCAGGGAAACACTGAAGCTTTCTTT. This encodes CASSSTQGNTEAFF.

The CDR3 nucleotides read TGTGCCAGCAGCTTAGGGGGGGACAGGGAGGCCGTGGAGCAGTACTTC. Translated, it gives CASSLGGDREAVEQYF. J is TRBJ2-7 and V is TRBV11-3; TRBD1 matches 9 bases. CDR1 is SGHNT and CDR2 is YENEEA in the germline V gene. The J segment lost 7 bases and the V segment lost 1 base, leaving 11 bases of the junction unmatched. This CDR3 is 16 amino acids long.

This clone was seen only once. CDR3 DNA: TGTGCCAGCAGCTTAGATGCCAGCGCTAGCACAGATACGCAGTATTTT. It is translated as CASSLDASASTDTQYF. The rearrangement links TRBV11-3 to TRBJ2-3; no firm D call. V was pared by 0 bases and J by 0 bases, with 10 bases between. Per the germline V gene, CDR1 is SGHNT and CDR2 is YENEEA. The CDR3 has 16 residues. Based on the CDR3 plus reference TRBV11-3 and TRBJ2-3, the full variable domain is EAGVVQSPRYKIIEKKQPVAFWCNPISGHNTLYWYLQNLGQGPELLIRYENEEAVDDSQLPKDRFSAERLKGVDSTLKIQPAELGDSAVYLCASSLDASASTDTQYFGPGTRLTVL.

The chain links TRBV7-6 to TRBJ1-1; 7 bases line up with TRBD1. The length of the CDR3 is 15 residues. V lost 3 bases, J lost 0 bases, and 4 bases stayed unmatched. Germline V gene data show CDR1 as SGHVS and CDR2 as FNYEAQ. CDR3 sequence: CASSLFGQVNTEAFF. DNA of the CDR3: TGTGCCAGCAGCTTGTTCGGACAGGTGAACACTGAAGCTTTCTTT.

The rearrangement joins TRBV6-5 to TRBJ2-7; 9 bases are shared with TRBD2. V shed 5 bases and J 4 bases; nucleotides not matched to a gene: 6. This CDR3 spans 14 amino acids. Germline CDR1 is MNHEY and CDR2 is SVGAGI. The CDR3 nucleotides read TGTGCCAGCAGTAGGGGACTAGCCGGTTACGAGCAGTACTTC. Amino acids: CASSRGLAGYEQYF.

The CDR3 DNA sequence: TGCGCCAGCAGCATGACAGAACGGATGAACACTGAAGCTTTCTTT. As protein: CASSMTERMNTEAFF. The V call is TRBV10-2, the J call TRBJ1-1; tentatively, D is TRBD1 (5 bases). The CDR3 length is 15 residues. Germline V gene sequence: CDR1 WSHSY, CDR2 SAAADI. V lost 6 bases, J lost 0 bases, and 14 bases lay in between.

The chain combines TRBV7-7 with TRBJ1-1, with D unresolved. There are 18 residues in the CDR3. Germline-derived CDR1 and CDR2 are SSHAT and FNYEAQ (reference sequence). Trimming left V 5 bases short and J 6 bases short, with 28 bases between. CDR3 nucleotides: TGTGCCAGCAGCCCTTCCGGCGGCAGAAGTCGACCTATACCTGAAGCTTTCTTT. Translating it yields CASSPSGGRSRPIPEAFF.

The gene calls are TRBV19 and TRBJ2-3, with TRBD2 identical over 14 bases. Germline loops: CDR1 LNHDA, CDR2 SQIVND (reference sequence). V gave up 5 bases and J gave up 1 base; unmatched junction bases: 8. This CDR3 region has 18 residues. In nucleotides, the CDR3 is TGTGCCAGTAGTGGGACGGGACTAGCGGGAGTTGGCACAGATACGCAGTATTTT. Amino acids: CASSGTGLAGVGTDTQYF.

This rearrangement joins TRBV5-1 to TRBJ1-2; a weak D match, TRBD1 (6 bases). V was shortened by 6 bases and J by 8 bases, with 17 bases between the two germline ends. This CDR3 is 13 amino acids long. The V gene's germline CDR1 is SGHRS and CDR2 YFSETQ. CDR3 region: CASTASGGGGYTF. The CDR3 bases are TGCGCCAGCACTGCGTCGGGGGGCGGAGGCTACACCTTC.

The chain combines TRBV10-3 with TRBJ2-2, with 8 bases lining up with TRBD1. J was trimmed by 5 bases and V by 7 bases; bases with no gene match: 0. Germline values: CDR1 ENHRY, CDR2 SYGVKD. The CDR3 runs to 12 residues. DNA of the CDR3: TGTGCCATCAACAGGGGGACCGGGGAGCTGTTTTTT. The encoded protein is CAINRGTGELFF.

This clone was counted only a few times. The rearrangement uses TRBV2 and TRBJ1-2; TRBD1 aligns across 8 bases. V was pared by 10 bases and J by 6 bases, with 7 bases of the junction left unmatched. The CDR3 spans 12 residues. Germline lookup yields CDR1 SNHLY and CDR2 FYNNEI. This chain's CDR3 is CATRTGQDGYTF. The CDR3 DNA reads as TGTGCCACCCGGACAGGGCAGGATGGCTACACCTTC.

The CDR3 bases are TGTGCCAGCAGCGTAGAGGGGACTCAGACCTACAATGAGCAGTTCTTC. Translating it yields CASSVEGTQTYNEQFF. The chain is built from TRBV9 and TRBJ2-1, with D possibly matching TRBD2 (6 bases). CDR1 is SGDLS, CDR2 YYNGEE, per germline. V was pared by 0 bases and J by 2 bases, with 12 bases between. This CDR3 is 16 amino acids long.

J is TRBJ1-2 and V is TRBV29-1, with a weak D call TRBD1 (5 bases). Trimming shortened V by 3 bases and J by 4 bases, and 9 bases separated the two germline ends. Germline loops: CDR1 SQVTM, CDR2 ANQGSEA. The CDR3 has 12 amino acids. CDR3 DNA: TGCAGCGTTGAGGGACTTAGCTATGGCTACACCTTC. The encoded protein is CSVEGLSYGYTF.

The V and J genes are TRBV4-3 and TRBJ1-1; 9 positions match TRBD1. Germline V gives CDR1 LGHNA, CDR2 YSLEER. This CDR3 has 14 amino acids. V lost 1 base to trimming and J lost 3 bases; unmatched junction nucleotides: 0. The CDR3 reads CASSQGQGDTEAFF. DNA of the CDR3: TGCGCCAGCAGCCAAGGACAGGGGGACACTGAAGCTTTCTTT.

The V call is TRBV27, the J call TRBJ1-5; 9 bases are a match to TRBD1. V trimming: 6 bases; J trimming: 7 bases; junction bases outside the gene matches: 4. Germline loops: CDR1 MNHEY, CDR2 SMNVEV (reference sequence). The CDR3 length is 13 residues. The DNA of the CDR3 is TGTGCCAGCAGCCCACAGGGGGCCCAGCCCCAGCATTTT. It codes for CASSPQGAQPQHF.

V gene TRBV4-1 combines with J gene TRBJ1-2; D unclear. CDR3 size: 15 residues. CDR1 is MGHRA, CDR2 YSYEKL, per germline. The V end lost 0 bases, the J end lost 5 bases, and 13 bases lay between the germline ends. The DNA for the CDR3 is TGCGCCAGCAGCCAAGATAGCCGGGTATGGTATGGCTACACCTTC. It is translated as CASSQDSRVWYGYTF.

The chain uses TRBV19 and TRBJ1-2; perhaps TRBD1 as D (5 bases). The CDR3 length is 13 residues. Trimming cost V 8 bases and J 4 bases, with 14 bases left between them. CDR1 is LNHDA, CDR2 SQIVND, per germline (reference sequence). CDR3 loop: CASGTGAIYGYTF. CDR3 sequence (DNA): TGTGCCAGTGGCACAGGCGCCATCTATGGCTACACCTTC.

The sample holds one count of this clone. J is TRBJ1-5 and V is TRBV15; 8 bases are shared with TRBD1. This CDR3 is built from 15 residues. Germline loops: CDR1 LNHNV, CDR2 YYDKDF (reference sequence). V was pared by 3 bases and J by 3 bases, with 4 bases of the junction left unmatched. For the CDR3, the DNA is TGTGCCACCAGCAGCGGGACAGGCAACAATCAGCCCCAGCATTTT. Translated, it gives CATSSGTGNNQPQHF.

The chain has TRBV6-6 and TRBJ1-1, with 7 bases aligning to TRBD1. The CDR3 extends over 12 amino acids. Germline V CDR1 and CDR2: MNHNY, SVGAGI (reference sequence). Germline trimming cut 8 bases from V and 4 bases from J; bases unmatched to any gene: 4. CDR3 nucleotides: TGTGCCAGCTCTTCAGGGGGCACTGAAGCTTTCTTT. Residues: CASSSGGTEAFF.

This clone came up a few times. This chain links TRBV19 with TRBJ1-6; D is perhaps TRBD1 (5 bases). The CDR3 is made up of 14 amino acids. V gave up 4 bases and J gave up 8 bases, with 12 bases separating them. Germline assignment: CDR1 LNHDA and CDR2 SQIVND (reference sequence). The CDR3 DNA sequence: TGTGCCAGTAGTAGAACGGGGGGTTATTCACCCCTCCACTTT. Translated: CASSRTGGYSPLHF.

This clone was seen only once. The V gene is TRBV27, the J gene TRBJ1-6; D unresolved. From germline, CDR1 is MNHEY and CDR2 SMNVEV (reference sequence). CDR3 size: 13 residues. V lost 4 bases to trimming and J lost 8 bases, with 9 bases between them. DNA for the CDR3: TGTGCCAGCAGTTCCTCCGGGTATTCACCCCTCCACTTT. Amino acid sequence: CASSSSGYSPLHF.

The chain has TRBV5-6 and TRBJ2-3, with D possibly matching TRBD2 (5 bases). Germline V gene lookup returns CDR1 SGHDT and CDR2 YYEEEE. The CDR3 runs 15 residues. Trimming pared 0 bases from V and 4 bases from J, leaving 12 bases between. The CDR3 DNA is TGTGCCAGCAGCTTGGGAGGAGGCGGCGCAGATACGCAGTATTTT. This encodes CASSLGGGGADTQYF.